This TCR beta chain comes out of a study of blood T cells in healthy people across ages. The overall study: The template switching approach captured approximately one barcoded beta molecule for every two T cells. Study-wide points: More naive CD4+ cells and higher diversity marked long-lived donors relative to aged donors.

Germline CDR1 reads SGHTA; CDR2 reads FQGNSA. The CDR3 runs to 17 residues. V lost 5 bases and J 0 bases, leaving 20 bases between the germline ends. This clonotype was found a few times. Antigen: not known. Peripheral blood was drawn, roughly 10 milliliters per donor. Using a J-beta primer mix together with a sample-barcoded 5' primer, a second PCR was run for about 6 to 12 cycles. All cDNA molecules were each tagged by a template-switch adaptor with 12 random nucleotides. One entry per CDR3 protein, called by TCRdb with MiXCR from the 5' RACE reads. The sample yields over 1.5 million distinct CDR3 sequences, roughly 49% seen once.

Sequencing was carried out using blood. This clonotype was sampled from a woman aged 40 to 55 in good health. J is TRBJ2-7 and V is TRBV7-2; possible D gene TRBD1, 5 bases. CDR3 amino acids: CASSQRFFDSNSYEQYF. In DNA, the CDR3 is TGTGCCAGCAGCCAAAGGTTTTTCGACAGCAACTCCTACGAGCAGTACTTC.